Sequencing of this T cell receptor (beta chain) was carried out in a study of T cell clonotyping in hematopoietic cell transplantation. For the study at large: Recipients' pretransplant samples followed cytoreduction. General study findings and limits: No sorting was done, leaving CD4 and CD8 contributions mixed. At the given depth, recipient repertoires were over 97% de novo clonotypes. Higher Inverse Simpson Index values in graft donor and pretransplant recipient predicted broader posttransplant TCR diversity.

Assay: immunoSEQ multiplex PCR; the TCRdb copy retains only in-frame clones and omits some. The sample shows some 30,000 clones, about 74% of them seen only once. V lost 1 base, J lost 1 base, and 13 bases lay in between. Germline V gene lookup returns CDR1 SGHTA and CDR2 FQGNSA. The CDR3 has 16 residues. Points on this clone: Its cognate antigen is unknown.

Time point noted: recipient sample about 28 days before transplant, after cytoreduction. The receptor comes from a woman aged 30 to 39 with chronic myeloid leukemia. Some clones in this sample may be carry-over from other donors' samples. The rearrangement uses TRBV7-2 and TRBJ2-5; weak D call: TRBD1 (6 bases). This specimen consisted of peripheral blood mononuclear cells, obtained before stem cell transplant. CDR3 amino acids: CASSLGVLGAQETQYF. In DNA form, the CDR3 reads TGTGCCAGCAGCTTAGGGGTTTTGGGGGCCCAAGAGACCCAGTACTTC.